The text below deals with one T cell receptor (beta chain). This entry comes from a study of T cell changes during pregnancy in multiple sclerosis. The V gene's germline CDR1 is SEHNR and CDR2 FQNEAQ (reference sequence). The V segment lost 4 bases and the J segment 4 bases; nucleotides outside the gene matches: 10. The CDR3 is 15 residues long. Clones were read by immunoSEQ multiplex PCR, and TCRdb kept only the in-frame ones, dropping some. This table has approximately 63,000 clones, over 90% appearing once. The material sequenced was CD8+ T cells from peripheral blood mononuclear cells, taken in the third trimester of pregnancy. This sequence joins TRBV7-9 and TRBJ2-7; 7 bases align to TRBD1. The origin of this receptor is a female donor with multiple sclerosis, enrolled in a pregnancy study. For the CDR3, the DNA is TGTGCCAGCAGCTCTACCAGGGGGAGTATTTACGAGCAGTACTTC. Translated, it gives CASSSTRGSIYEQYF.